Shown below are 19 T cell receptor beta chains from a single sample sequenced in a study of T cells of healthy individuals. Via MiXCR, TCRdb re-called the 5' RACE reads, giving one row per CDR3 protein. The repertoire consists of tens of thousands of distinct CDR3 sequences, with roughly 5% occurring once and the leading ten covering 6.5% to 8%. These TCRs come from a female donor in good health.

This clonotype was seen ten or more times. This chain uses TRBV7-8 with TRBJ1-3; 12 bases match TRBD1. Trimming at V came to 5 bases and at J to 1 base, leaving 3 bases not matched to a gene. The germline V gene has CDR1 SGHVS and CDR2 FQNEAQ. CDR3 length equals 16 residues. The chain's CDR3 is CASSPGQGASGNTIYF. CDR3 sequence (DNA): TGTGCCAGCAGCCCGGGACAGGGGGCTTCTGGAAACACCATATATTTT. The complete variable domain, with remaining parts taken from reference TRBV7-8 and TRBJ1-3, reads GAGVSQSPRYKVAKRGQDVALRCDPISGHVSLFWYQQALGQGPEFLTYFQNEAQLDKSGLPSDRFFAERPEGSVSTLKIQRTQQEDSAVYLCASSPGQGASGNTIYFGEGSWLTVV.

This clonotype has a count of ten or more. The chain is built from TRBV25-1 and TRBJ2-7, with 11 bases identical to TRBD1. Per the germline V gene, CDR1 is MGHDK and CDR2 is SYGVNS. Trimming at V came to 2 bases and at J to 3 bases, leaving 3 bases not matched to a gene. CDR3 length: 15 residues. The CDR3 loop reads CASSEPGTGGYEQYF. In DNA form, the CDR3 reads TGTGCCAGCAGTGAACCCGGGACAGGGGGCTACGAGCAGTACTTC.

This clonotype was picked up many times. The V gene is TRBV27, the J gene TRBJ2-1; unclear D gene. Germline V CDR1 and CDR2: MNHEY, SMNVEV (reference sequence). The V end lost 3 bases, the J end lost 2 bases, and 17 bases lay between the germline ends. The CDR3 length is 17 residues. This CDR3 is CASSFPGRPSAYNEQFF. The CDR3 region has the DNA TGTGCCAGCAGTTTTCCCGGCAGGCCTTCCGCCTACAATGAGCAGTTCTTC.

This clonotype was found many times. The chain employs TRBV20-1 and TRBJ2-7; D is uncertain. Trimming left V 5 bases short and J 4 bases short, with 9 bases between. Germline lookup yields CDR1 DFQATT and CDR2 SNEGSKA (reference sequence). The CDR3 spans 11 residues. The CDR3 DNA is TGCAGTGCTCTTCCCGCGTACGAGCAGTACTTC. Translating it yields CSALPAYEQYF.

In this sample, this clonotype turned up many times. The CDR3 loop is CASSQDRGKWVHEQFF. The CDR3, as DNA: TGCGCCAGCAGCCAGGATCGGGGCAAGTGGGTCCATGAGCAGTTCTTC. The rearrangement links TRBV4-1 to TRBJ2-1; the D gene could be TRBD1 or TRBD2 (5 bases each). Per the germline V gene, CDR1 is MGHRA and CDR2 is YSYEKL. The CDR3 has 16 residues. The V gene lost 3 bases and the J gene lost 8 bases, with 20 bases spanning the gap.

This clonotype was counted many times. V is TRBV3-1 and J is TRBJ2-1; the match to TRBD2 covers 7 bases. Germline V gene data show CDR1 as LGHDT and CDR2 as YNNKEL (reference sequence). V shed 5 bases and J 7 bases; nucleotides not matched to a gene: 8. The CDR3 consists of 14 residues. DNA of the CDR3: TGTGCCAGCAGCAAAGGGAGGGGAGAGAATGAGCAGTTCTTC. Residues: CASSKGRGENEQFF.

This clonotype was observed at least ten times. The CDR3 nucleotides are TGTGCCAGCACCCGGACTAGCGGAGCCCACACAGATACGCAGTATTTT. Its translation is CASTRTSGAHTDTQYF. This chain joins TRBV28 and TRBJ2-3, with 10 bases fitting TRBD2. CDR3 size: 16 residues. V trimming: 7 bases; J trimming: 2 bases; junction bases outside the gene matches: 9. The germline gives CDR1 MDHEN, CDR2 SYDVKM.

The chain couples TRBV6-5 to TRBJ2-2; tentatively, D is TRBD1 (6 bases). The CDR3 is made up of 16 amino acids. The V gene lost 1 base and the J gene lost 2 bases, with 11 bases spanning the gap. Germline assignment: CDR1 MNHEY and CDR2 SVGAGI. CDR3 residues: CASSYFARGNTGELFF. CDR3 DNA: TGTGCCAGCAGTTACTTCGCCAGGGGAAACACCGGGGAGCTGTTTTTT.

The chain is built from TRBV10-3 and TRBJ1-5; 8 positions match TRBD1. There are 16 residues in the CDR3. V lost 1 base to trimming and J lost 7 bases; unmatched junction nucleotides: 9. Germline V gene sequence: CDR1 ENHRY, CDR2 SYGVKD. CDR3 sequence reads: CAISEYPGQGGQPQHF. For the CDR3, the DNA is TGTGCCATCAGTGAGTACCCCGGACAGGGAGGACAGCCCCAGCATTTT.

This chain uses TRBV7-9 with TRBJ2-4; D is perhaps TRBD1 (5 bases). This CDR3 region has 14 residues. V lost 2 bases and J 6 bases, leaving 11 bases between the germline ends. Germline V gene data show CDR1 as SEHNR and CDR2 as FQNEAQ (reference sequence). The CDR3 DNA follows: TGTGCCAGCAGCTTATCCCAGACAGCAAACATTCAGTACTTC. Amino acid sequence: CASSLSQTANIQYF.

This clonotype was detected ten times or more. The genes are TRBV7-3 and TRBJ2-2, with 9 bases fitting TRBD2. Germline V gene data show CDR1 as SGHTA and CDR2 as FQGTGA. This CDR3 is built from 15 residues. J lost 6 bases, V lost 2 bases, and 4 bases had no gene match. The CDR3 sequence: CASSLAGGLSGELFF. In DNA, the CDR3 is TGTGCCAGCAGCTTAGCGGGAGGGTTATCCGGGGAGCTGTTTTTT. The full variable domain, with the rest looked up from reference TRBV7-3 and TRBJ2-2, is GAGVSQTPSNKVTEKGKYVELRCDPISGHTALYWYRQSLGQGPEFLIYFQGTGAADDSGLPNDRFFAVRPEGSVSTLKIQRTERGDSAVYLCASSLAGGLSGELFFGEGSRLTVL.

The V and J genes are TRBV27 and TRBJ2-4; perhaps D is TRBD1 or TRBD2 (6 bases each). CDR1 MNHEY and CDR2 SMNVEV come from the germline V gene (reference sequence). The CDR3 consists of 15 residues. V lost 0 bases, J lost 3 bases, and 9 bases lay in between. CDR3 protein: CASSLSGGGKNIQYF. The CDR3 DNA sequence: TGTGCCAGCAGTTTATCAGGGGGAGGCAAAAACATTCAGTACTTC.

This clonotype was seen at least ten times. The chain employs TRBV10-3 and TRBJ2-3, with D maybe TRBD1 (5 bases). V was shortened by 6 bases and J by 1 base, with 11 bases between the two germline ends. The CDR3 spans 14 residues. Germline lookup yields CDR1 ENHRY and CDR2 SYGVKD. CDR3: CAISLDTGTDTQYF. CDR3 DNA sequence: TGTGCCATCAGCTTGGACACCGGCACAGATACGCAGTATTTT.

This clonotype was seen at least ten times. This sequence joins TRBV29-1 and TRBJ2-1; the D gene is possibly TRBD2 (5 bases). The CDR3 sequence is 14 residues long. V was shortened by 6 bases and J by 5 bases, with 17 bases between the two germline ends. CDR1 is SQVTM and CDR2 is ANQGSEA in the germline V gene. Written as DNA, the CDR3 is TGCAGCGTGCGGACTCCTGGAAGGGACAATGAGCAGTTCTTC. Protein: CSVRTPGRDNEQFF.

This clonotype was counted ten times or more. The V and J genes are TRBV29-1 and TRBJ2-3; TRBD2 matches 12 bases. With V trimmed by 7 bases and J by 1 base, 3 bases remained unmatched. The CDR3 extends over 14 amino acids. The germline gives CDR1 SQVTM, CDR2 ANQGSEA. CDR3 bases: TGCAGCGGTCGACTAGCGGGAGGCACAGATACGCAGTATTTT. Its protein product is CSGRLAGGTDTQYF.

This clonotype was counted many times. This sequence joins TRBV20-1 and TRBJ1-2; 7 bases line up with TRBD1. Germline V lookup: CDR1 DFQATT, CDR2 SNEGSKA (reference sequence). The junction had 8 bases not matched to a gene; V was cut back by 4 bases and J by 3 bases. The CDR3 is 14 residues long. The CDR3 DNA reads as TGCAGTGCTAAGGGGCAAGGGGGCGACTATGGCTACACCTTC. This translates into CSAKGQGGDYGYTF.

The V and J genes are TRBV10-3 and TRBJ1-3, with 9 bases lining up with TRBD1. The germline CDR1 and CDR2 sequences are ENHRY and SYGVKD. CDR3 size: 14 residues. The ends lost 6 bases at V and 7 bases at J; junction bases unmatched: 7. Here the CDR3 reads CAIREQGAVNTIYF. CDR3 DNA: TGTGCCATCAGAGAACAGGGGGCTGTCAACACCATATATTTT.

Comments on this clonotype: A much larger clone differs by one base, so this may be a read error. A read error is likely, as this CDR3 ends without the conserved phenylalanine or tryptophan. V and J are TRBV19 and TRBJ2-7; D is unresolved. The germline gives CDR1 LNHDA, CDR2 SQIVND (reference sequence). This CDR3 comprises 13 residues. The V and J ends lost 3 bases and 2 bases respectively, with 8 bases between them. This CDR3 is CASSMKPPYEQYS. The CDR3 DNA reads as TGTGCCAGTAGTATGAAGCCCCCCTACGAGCAGTACTCC.

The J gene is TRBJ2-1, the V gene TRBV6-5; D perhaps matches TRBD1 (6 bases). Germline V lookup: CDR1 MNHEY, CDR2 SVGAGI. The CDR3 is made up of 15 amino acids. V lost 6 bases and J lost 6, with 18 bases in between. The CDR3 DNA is TGTGCCAGCAGCCAGTTGGGGAAAGGGGGCAATGAGCAGTTCTTC. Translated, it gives CASSQLGKGGNEQFF.